Each of the 30 T cell receptor beta chains below was sequenced from the same sample in a study of T cells in Graves' hyperthyroidism and ophthalmopathy. RNA transcripts gave rise to amplified TCR beta CDR3 regions. Initially, a first-round RT-PCR of the TCR CDR3 employed the HTBI primer set. MiXCR, run by TCRdb on the multiplex PCR reads, gives a single entry per CDR3 protein. The sample lists about 380,000 distinct CDR3 sequences; roughly 14% were seen once. Sequenced: blood. The receptors shown here come from a man aged 25 to 45 with Graves' hyperthyroidism that later progressed to Graves' ophthalmopathy.

V and J are TRBV12-3 or TRBV12-4 and TRBJ2-5; TRBD1 aligns across 9 bases. CDR3 size: 13 residues. J was trimmed by 7 bases and V by 6 bases; bases with no gene match: 6. The CDR3 region has the DNA TGTGCCAGCAGACGGGACAGGGATTCGACCCAGTACTTC. This gives the protein CASRRDRDSTQYF.

As concerns this clonotype: A much more abundant neighbour one base away suggests this may be a read error. The V call is TRBV20-1, the J call TRBJ1-5; TRBD1 is a possible D gene (6 bases). This CDR3 contains 16 residues. Germline V gene sequence: CDR1 DFQATT, CDR2 SNEGSKA (reference sequence). The V gene lost 4 bases and the J gene lost 0 bases, with 16 bases spanning the gap. CDR3 sequence: CSANRDNPYSNQPQHF. The CDR3 DNA follows: TGCAGTGCTAACCGGGACAATCCTTATAGCAATCAGCCCCAGCATTTT.

The chain employs TRBV19 and TRBJ2-2; a weak D match, TRBD2 (6 bases). Germline CDR1 reads LNHDA; CDR2 reads SQIVND (reference sequence). Between the trimmed V and J ends, which lost 4 bases and 5 bases, there was a span of 11 bases. The CDR3 covers 14 residues. The CDR3, as DNA: TGTGCCAGTAGTAAGGGACTTACAACCGGGGAGCTGTTTTTT. This encodes CASSKGLTTGELFF.

CDR3 sequence (DNA): TGTGCCAGTAGGCTCTTGGACAGGGGGCGATCCAATGAGCAGTTCTTC. It is translated as CASRLLDRGRSNEQFF. The V gene is TRBV19, the J gene TRBJ2-1; TRBD1 matches at 11 bases. J was trimmed by 6 bases and V by 6 bases; bases with no gene match: 10. The CDR3 runs 16 residues. Germline CDR1 is LNHDA and CDR2 is SQIVND (reference sequence).

V usage is TRBV18 and J usage is TRBJ2-1; D not resolved. V shed 4 bases and J shed 8 bases, with 9 bases lying between them. Germline loops: CDR1 KGHSH, CDR2 LQKENI. The CDR3 has 12 residues. CDR3 amino acids: CASSQQRDEQFF. DNA of the CDR3: TGTGCCAGCTCACAGCAGCGTGATGAGCAGTTCTTC.

This clonotype was found many times. One end of the junction fails to match germline, which may point to a read error. The J gene is TRBJ2-3, the V gene TRBV9; D assignment may be TRBD1 or TRBD2 (5 bases each). The CDR3 runs to 17 residues. Germline V gene sequence: CDR1 SGDLS, CDR2 YYNGEE. The CDR3 reads CASSARTGALSTDTQYF. CDR3 bases: TGTGCCAGTAGCGCTAGGACCGGGGCTCTGAGCACAGATACGCAGTATTTT.

The chain uses TRBV5-1 and TRBJ2-1, with TRBD2 matching 13 bases. CDR3 length: 16 residues. The V gene's germline CDR1 is SGHRS and CDR2 YFSETQ. V was clipped by 3 bases and J by 6 bases; unmatched bases: 6. The CDR3 DNA is TGCGCCAGCAGCTCTTCTGGGACTAGCGGGGTCAATGAGCAGTTCTTC. This sequence encodes CASSSSGTSGVNEQFF.

The gene calls are TRBV9 and TRBJ1-5; D might be TRBD1 (5 bases). CDR3 length: 13 amino acids. V was clipped by 4 bases and J by 3 bases, with 8 bases between them. The germline CDR1 and CDR2 sequences are SGDLS and YYNGEE. The CDR3 DNA sequence: TGTGCCAGCAGCTCTGGGACCAATCAGCCCCAGCATTTT. Protein sequence: CASSSGTNQPQHF.

V gene TRBV9 combines with J gene TRBJ1-6; D is unresolved. Germline V gene sequence: CDR1 SGDLS, CDR2 YYNGEE. This CDR3 spans 16 amino acids. V was clipped by 0 bases and J by 4 bases, with 11 bases between them. The CDR3 here is CASSVADMEYNSPLHF. DNA of the CDR3: TGTGCCAGCAGCGTAGCAGATATGGAATATAATTCACCCCTCCACTTT.

This clonotype was seen once. The rearrangement joins TRBV7-9 to TRBJ2-5; D call uncertain. Germline V gene sequence: CDR1 SEHNR, CDR2 FQNEAQ (reference sequence). This CDR3 has 13 amino acids. Trimming left V 5 bases short and J 13 bases short, with 20 bases between. CDR3 DNA: TGTGCCAGCAGCATAAGAGAACAAGGTGCCCGGTACTTC. Encoded protein: CASSIREQGARYF. The variable domain in full, completed from reference TRBV7-9 and TRBJ2-5, reads DTGVSQNPRHKITKRGQNVTFRCDPISEHNRLYWYRQTLGQGPEFLTYFQNEAQLEKSRLLSDRFSAERPKGSFSTLEIQRTEQGDSAMYLCASSIREQGARYFGPGTRLLVL.

This clonotype was counted ten times or more. V and J are TRBV6-5 and TRBJ2-7; 7 bases align to TRBD2. The CDR3 consists of 15 residues. Germline assignment: CDR1 MNHEY and CDR2 SVGAGI. J was trimmed by 3 bases and V by 2 bases; bases with no gene match: 7. The CDR3 spells CASSYTTGGNYEQYF. Written as DNA, the CDR3 is TGTGCCAGCAGTTACACGACGGGGGGTAACTACGAGCAGTACTTC.

The chain joins TRBV7-2 to TRBJ1-6; 7 nucleotides agree with TRBD1. The ends lost 4 bases at V and 15 bases at J; junction bases unmatched: 6. The CDR3 covers 12 residues. The germline V gene encodes CDR1 SGHTA and CDR2 FQGNSA. In DNA form, the CDR3 reads TGTGCCAGCAGCTCCTCGGACAGGAGCCTCCACTTT. As protein: CASSSSDRSLHF.

This clonotype appeared many times. This chain connects TRBV27 to TRBJ1-1; D is uncertain. This CDR3 comprises 13 residues. The V gene lost 3 bases and the J gene lost 4 bases, with 9 bases spanning the gap. Germline lookup yields CDR1 MNHEY and CDR2 SMNVEV (reference sequence). CDR3 sequence (DNA): TGTGCCAGCAGTTTGAATATCGCCACTGAAGCTTTCTTT. This encodes CASSLNIATEAFF.

In its sample, this clonotype was seen many times. The CDR3: CASSRQENTGELFF. The CDR3 bases are TGTGCCAGCAGCCGACAGGAGAACACCGGGGAGCTGTTTTTT. The rearrangement links TRBV12-3 or TRBV12-4 to TRBJ2-2; a weak D match, TRBD1 (6 bases). The CDR3 runs to 14 residues. V was shortened by 6 bases and J by 1 base, with 9 bases between the two germline ends.

At least ten counts were recorded for this clonotype. The rearrangement joins TRBV18 to TRBJ1-6, with 10 nucleotides matching TRBD1. CDR1 is KGHSH and CDR2 is LQKENI in the germline V gene. The CDR3 runs to 14 residues. The ends lost 8 bases at V and 7 bases at J; junction bases unmatched: 5. The CDR3 nucleotides are TGTGCCAGCAGTTTGGGACAGGGGAATTCACCCCTCCACTTT. This encodes CASSLGQGNSPLHF.

The sample holds many counts of this clonotype. V and J are TRBV28 and TRBJ2-1; D is unresolved. The CDR3 totals 15 residues. Germline values: CDR1 MDHEN, CDR2 SYDVKM. V shed 2 bases and J shed 7 bases, with 15 bases lying between them. CDR3 DNA sequence: TGTGCCAGCAGTTTACTACCCGCAGGTGTAAATGAGCAGTTCTTC. It specifies CASSLLPAGVNEQFF.

This clonotype was seen ten or more times. The chain is built from TRBV7-2 and TRBJ2-3; 8 bases agree with TRBD2. V shed 5 bases, J shed 2 bases, and the junction held 3 bases outside the gene matches. Germline CDR1 is SGHTA and CDR2 is FQGNSA. CDR3 length: 14 residues. The CDR3 bases are TGTGCCAGCAGCGGCGGGGGGACCACAGATACGCAGTATTTT. Its translation: CASSGGGTTDTQYF.

In the case of this clonotype: The junction and the germline gene differ at one end; a read error may be behind it. This chain connects TRBV12-3 or TRBV12-4 to TRBJ2-2; D may be TRBD1 or TRBD2 (5 bases each). This CDR3 region has 16 residues. The CDR3 coding sequence is TGTGCCAGCAGTTTTTGGGGGACCCCGAACTCCGGGGAGCTGTTTTTT. Amino acids: CASSFWGTPNSGELFF.

J is TRBJ1-2 and V is TRBV5-1, with 10 bases lining up with TRBD1. V was clipped by 4 bases and J by 5 bases; unmatched bases: 8. CDR1 and CDR2 from the germline V gene are SGHRS and YFSETQ. The CDR3 has 15 residues. CDR3 DNA sequence: TGCGCCAGCAGCATTACGCCGGGACAGGGGTATGGCTACACCTTC. Its protein product is CASSITPGQGYGYTF.

The CDR3 bases are TGTGCCAGCAGCTTAGAACAGAGTTATGGCTACACCTTC. Its protein product is CASSLEQSYGYTF. The chain uses TRBV11-3 and TRBJ1-2; the D is unclear. This CDR3 contains 13 residues. Trimming pared 0 bases from V and 5 bases from J, leaving 7 bases between. Germline V lookup: CDR1 SGHNT, CDR2 YENEEA.

This clonotype has a count of ten or more. The chain recombines TRBV12-3 or TRBV12-4 with TRBJ1-5; D perhaps matches TRBD1 (6 bases). The V and J ends lost 7 bases and 6 bases respectively, with 16 bases between them. This CDR3 spans 14 amino acids. DNA for the CDR3: TGTGCCAGCACCACAGACAGGAGAGGTCAGCCCCAGCATTTT. Translation gives CASTTDRRGQPQHF.

This clonotype was counted between two and nine times. The J gene is TRBJ1-1, the V gene TRBV30; 9 bases are shared with TRBD1. Trimming at V came to 2 bases and at J to 2 bases, leaving 9 bases not matched to a gene. The V gene's germline CDR1 is GTSNPN and CDR2 SVGIG (reference sequence). This CDR3 spans 16 amino acids. CDR3 residues: CAWSRRDRDSNTEAFF. The CDR3 DNA follows: TGTGCCTGGAGTCGTAGGGACAGGGACTCCAACACTGAAGCTTTCTTT. Complete variable domain (other parts from reference TRBV30 and TRBJ1-1): SQTIHQWPATLVQPVGSPLSLECTVEGTSNPNLYWYRQAAGRGLQLLFYSVGIGQISSEVPQNLSASRPQDRQFILSSKKLLLSDSGFYLCAWSRRDRDSNTEAFFGQGTRLTVV.

This clonotype came up many times. This chain links TRBV6-1 with TRBJ1-4; a weak D match, TRBD1 (6 bases). V was pared by 4 bases and J by 8 bases, with 14 bases between. This CDR3 region has 14 residues. CDR1 MNHNS and CDR2 SASEGT come from the germline V gene. DNA for the CDR3: TGTGCCAGCAGTGCCCAGGGGAATGAAGAAAAACTGTTTTTT. Amino acids: CASSAQGNEEKLFF.

A few counts support this clonotype. The chain is built from TRBV12-3 or TRBV12-4 and TRBJ1-3; D is undetermined. Trimming removed 5 bases at V and 0 bases at J, with 17 bases between. This CDR3 has 17 amino acids. The CDR3 here is CASSTGRQGSSGNTIYF. The CDR3 nucleotides are TGTGCCAGCAGTACCGGGCGACAAGGTAGCTCTGGAAACACCATATATTTT.

This clonotype was seen only once. This chain joins TRBV9 and TRBJ1-3; D is undetermined. CDR1 SGDLS and CDR2 YYNGEE come from the germline V gene. Trimming removed 0 bases at V and 6 bases at J, with 13 bases between. The length of the CDR3 is 15 residues. This CDR3 reads CASSVGGGQKNTIYF. CDR3 nucleotide sequence: TGTGCCAGCAGCGTAGGTGGCGGTCAAAAAAACACCATATATTTT.

Concerning this clonotype: A read error may explain this, as a much larger clone is one base away. The genes are TRBV7-9 and TRBJ2-7; perhaps TRBD2 as D (6 bases). The germline V gene encodes CDR1 SEHNR and CDR2 FQNEAQ (reference sequence). The ends were cut back, 8 bases at V and 4 bases at J, with 9 bases in the middle. This CDR3 has 11 amino acids. CDR3 amino acids: CASAREYEQYF. The DNA for the CDR3 is TGTGCCAGCGCCCGGGAGTACGAGCAGTACTTC.

This clonotype has ten or more counts. The chain combines TRBV12-5 with TRBJ1-3, with D unresolved. The CDR3 is 14 amino acids. Looked up from germline, CDR1 is LGHNT and CDR2 is FRNRAP. Trimming stripped 2 bases from V and 2 bases from J, with 7 bases between. This chain's CDR3 is CASGLQGPGNTIYF. The DNA of the CDR3 is TGTGCTAGTGGTTTGCAAGGTCCTGGAAACACCATATATTTT.

This clonotype came up a few times. This chain connects TRBV29-1 to TRBJ2-7; D is unclear. CDR3 length equals 12 residues. Looked up from germline, CDR1 is SQVTM and CDR2 is ANQGSEA. The V gene lost 3 bases and the J gene lost 2 bases, with 8 bases spanning the gap. The CDR3 region is CSVDARPYEQYF. The CDR3 nucleotides read TGCAGCGTTGATGCCCGCCCCTACGAGCAGTACTTC.

This clonotype showed up just a few times. The gene calls are TRBV6-1 and TRBJ2-7; D unresolved. V lost 6 bases and J lost 7, with 10 bases in between. This CDR3 has 11 amino acids. Germline lookup yields CDR1 MNHNS and CDR2 SASEGT. CDR3 DNA sequence: TGTGCCAGCAGGAGAGGCAGGGAGCAGTACTTC. This translates into CASRRGREQYF.

This clonotype came up a few times. This sequence joins TRBV3-1 and TRBJ1-2; TRBD1 matches at 8 bases. The junction had 16 bases not matched to a gene; V was cut back by 4 bases and J by 3 bases. Looked up from germline, CDR1 is LGHDT and CDR2 is YNNKEL (reference sequence). This CDR3 has 18 amino acids. The CDR3 reads CASSPLWTGRPVDYGYTF. The CDR3 DNA follows: TGTGCCAGCAGCCCACTCTGGACAGGGCGGCCGGTGGACTATGGCTACACCTTC. The whole variable domain, remainder taken from reference TRBV3-1 and TRBJ1-2, is DTAVSQTPKYLVTQMGNDKSIKCEQNLGHDTMYWYKQDSKKFLKIMFSYNNKELIINETVPNRFSPKSPDKAHLNLHINSLELGDSAVYFCASSPLWTGRPVDYGYTFGSGTRLTVV.